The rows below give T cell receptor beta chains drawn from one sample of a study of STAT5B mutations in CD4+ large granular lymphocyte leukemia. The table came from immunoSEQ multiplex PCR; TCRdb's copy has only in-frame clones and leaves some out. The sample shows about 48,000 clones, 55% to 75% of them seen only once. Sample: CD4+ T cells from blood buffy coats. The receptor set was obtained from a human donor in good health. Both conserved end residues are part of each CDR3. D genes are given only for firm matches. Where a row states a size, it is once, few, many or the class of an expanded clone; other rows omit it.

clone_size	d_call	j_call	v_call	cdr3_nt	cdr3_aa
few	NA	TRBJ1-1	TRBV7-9	TGTGCCAGCAGCTTACGTTCGGGGATTATTGAAGCTTTCTTT	CASSLRSGIIEAFF
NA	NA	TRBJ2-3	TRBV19	TGTGCCAGTAGTATGGGTAGGGATACGCAGTATTTT	CASSMGRDTQYF
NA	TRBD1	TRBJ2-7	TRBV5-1	TGCGCCAGCAGCTTAGAGACAGGGATCTACGAGCAGTACTTC	CASSLETGIYEQYF
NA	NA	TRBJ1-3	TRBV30	TGTGCCTGGAGTACCGGGATGTACTCTGGAAACACCATATATTTT	CAWSTGMYSGNTIYF
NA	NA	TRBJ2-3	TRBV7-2	TGTGCCAGCAGCGTAGAACTTTTCCCGACAGATACGCAGTATTTT	CASSVELFPTDTQYF
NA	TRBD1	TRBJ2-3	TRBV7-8	TGTGCCAGCAGCCAAGGGGGCTTGCCAGATACGCAGTATTTT	CASSQGGLPDTQYF
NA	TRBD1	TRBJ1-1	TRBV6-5	TGTGCCAGCAGTCGGGACAGGGGGGACACTGAAGCTTTCTTT	CASSRDRGDTEAFF
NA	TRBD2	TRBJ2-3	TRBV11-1	TGTGCCAGCAGCCCCTTTAGGACTAGCCGTGGCACAGATACGCAGTATTTT	CASSPFRTSRGTDTQYF
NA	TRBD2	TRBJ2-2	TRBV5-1	TGCGCCAGCAGCTTGCTTAGCGGGGGGGCCGCCACCGGGGAGCTGTTTTTT	CASSLLSGGAATGELFF
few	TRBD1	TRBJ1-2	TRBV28	TGTGCCAGCAGCTACCAGGGGGGCCTAGAGGGCTACACCTTC	CASSYQGGLEGYTF
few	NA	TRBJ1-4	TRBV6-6	TGTGCCAGCAGCCGCGGGGGGTCTCGAACTAATGAAAAACTGTTTTTT	CASSRGGSRTNEKLFF
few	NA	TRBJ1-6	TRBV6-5	TGTGCCAGCAACCTCTTAACACTAGGGTCACCCCTCCACTTT	CASNLLTLGSPLHF
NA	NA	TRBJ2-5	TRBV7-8	TGTGCCAGCAGCTTATCTTCCCTGGGGGAGACCCAGTACTTC	CASSLSSLGETQYF
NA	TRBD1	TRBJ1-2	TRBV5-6	TGTGCCAGCAGCTTGGCCAAAGCCCCCGGGACAGGGGGCAACTATGGCTACACCTTC	CASSLAKAPGTGGNYGYTF
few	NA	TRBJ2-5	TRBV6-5	TGTGCCAGCAGGCCACTAGCTGATATGGGGACCCAGTACTTC	CASRPLADMGTQYF
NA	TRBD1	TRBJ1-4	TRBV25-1	TGTGCCAGCCACAGGGGGCTGAATGAAAAACTGTTTTTT	CASHRGLNEKLFF
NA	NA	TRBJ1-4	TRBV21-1	TGTGCCAGCAGCAAAACTGGGGCCAGGCGGGATGAAAAACTGTTTTTT	CASSKTGARRDEKLFF
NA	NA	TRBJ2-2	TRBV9	TGTGCCAGCAGCCTCCTGAACACCGGGGAGCTGTTTTTT	CASSLLNTGELFF
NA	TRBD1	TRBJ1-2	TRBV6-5	TGTGCCAGCAGGTCTAGCGGGACAGGCGTTTATGGCTACACCTTC	CASRSSGTGVYGYTF
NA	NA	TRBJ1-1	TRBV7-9	TGTGCCAGCAGCTTAGGGACGGCGAACACTGAAGCTTTCTTT	CASSLGTANTEAFF
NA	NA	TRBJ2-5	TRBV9	TGTGCCAGCAGCACCAGGGGGGCGCCATTCCAAGAGACCCAGTACTTC	CASSTRGAPFQETQYF
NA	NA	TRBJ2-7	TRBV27	TGTGCCAGCAACCCAATTGGCGGCTACGAGCAGTACTTC	CASNPIGGYEQYF
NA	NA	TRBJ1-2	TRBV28	TGTGCCAGCAGGTTTGGTGTTAGCGAAGGCGACTATGGCTACACCTTC	CASRFGVSEGDYGYTF
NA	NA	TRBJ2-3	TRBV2	TGTGCCAGCCGCCAGGGCAGTGACACAGATACGCAGTATTTT	CASRQGSDTDTQYF
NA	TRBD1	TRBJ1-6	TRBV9	TGTGCCAGCAGCGGACAGGGGGGGGATTCACCCCTCCACTTT	CASSGQGGDSPLHF
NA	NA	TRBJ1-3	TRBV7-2	TGTGCCAGCAGCTCTGTTGGGGGACCTGGAAACACCATATATTTT	CASSSVGGPGNTIYF
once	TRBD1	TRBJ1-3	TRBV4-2	TGTGCCAGCAGCCAATCCTTTGCCGGGACAGGGCCTGGAAACACCATATATTTT	CASSQSFAGTGPGNTIYF
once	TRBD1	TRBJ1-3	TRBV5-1	TGCGCCAGCAGCTCCCGGCCGGGACAGGGAGGTGGAAACACCATATATTTT	CASSSRPGQGGGNTIYF
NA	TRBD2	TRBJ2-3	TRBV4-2	TGTGCCAGCAGCCAGGACCCGGGACTAGCGGTTGATACGCAGTATTTT	CASSQDPGLAVDTQYF
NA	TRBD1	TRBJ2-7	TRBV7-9	TGTGCCAGCAGCTTAGCCGGGACAGCCACCTTGGAGCAGTACTTC	CASSLAGTATLEQYF
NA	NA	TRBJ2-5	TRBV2	TGTGCCAGCATTTTTGGGACGGGAGAGACCCAGTACTTC	CASIFGTGETQYF
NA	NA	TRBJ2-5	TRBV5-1	TGCGCCAGCAGTTCCCAAGAGACCCAGTACTTC	CASSSQETQYF
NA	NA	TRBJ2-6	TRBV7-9	TGTGCCAGCAGCCCCAGCTCTGGGGCCAACGTCCTGACTTTC	CASSPSSGANVLTF